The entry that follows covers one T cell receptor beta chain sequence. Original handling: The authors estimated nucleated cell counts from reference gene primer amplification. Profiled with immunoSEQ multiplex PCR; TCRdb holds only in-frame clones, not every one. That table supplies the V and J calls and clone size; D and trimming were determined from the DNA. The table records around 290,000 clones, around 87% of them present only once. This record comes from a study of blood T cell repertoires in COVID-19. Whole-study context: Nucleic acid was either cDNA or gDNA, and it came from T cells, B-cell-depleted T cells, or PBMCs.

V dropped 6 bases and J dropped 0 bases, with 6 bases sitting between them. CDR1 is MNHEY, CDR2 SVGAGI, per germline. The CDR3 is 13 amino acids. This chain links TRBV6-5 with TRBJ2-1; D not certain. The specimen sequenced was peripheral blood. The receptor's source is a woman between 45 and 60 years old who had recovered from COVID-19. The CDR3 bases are TGTGCCAGCAGAAGGAGCTCCTACAATGAGCAGTTCTTC. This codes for CASRRSSYNEQFF.